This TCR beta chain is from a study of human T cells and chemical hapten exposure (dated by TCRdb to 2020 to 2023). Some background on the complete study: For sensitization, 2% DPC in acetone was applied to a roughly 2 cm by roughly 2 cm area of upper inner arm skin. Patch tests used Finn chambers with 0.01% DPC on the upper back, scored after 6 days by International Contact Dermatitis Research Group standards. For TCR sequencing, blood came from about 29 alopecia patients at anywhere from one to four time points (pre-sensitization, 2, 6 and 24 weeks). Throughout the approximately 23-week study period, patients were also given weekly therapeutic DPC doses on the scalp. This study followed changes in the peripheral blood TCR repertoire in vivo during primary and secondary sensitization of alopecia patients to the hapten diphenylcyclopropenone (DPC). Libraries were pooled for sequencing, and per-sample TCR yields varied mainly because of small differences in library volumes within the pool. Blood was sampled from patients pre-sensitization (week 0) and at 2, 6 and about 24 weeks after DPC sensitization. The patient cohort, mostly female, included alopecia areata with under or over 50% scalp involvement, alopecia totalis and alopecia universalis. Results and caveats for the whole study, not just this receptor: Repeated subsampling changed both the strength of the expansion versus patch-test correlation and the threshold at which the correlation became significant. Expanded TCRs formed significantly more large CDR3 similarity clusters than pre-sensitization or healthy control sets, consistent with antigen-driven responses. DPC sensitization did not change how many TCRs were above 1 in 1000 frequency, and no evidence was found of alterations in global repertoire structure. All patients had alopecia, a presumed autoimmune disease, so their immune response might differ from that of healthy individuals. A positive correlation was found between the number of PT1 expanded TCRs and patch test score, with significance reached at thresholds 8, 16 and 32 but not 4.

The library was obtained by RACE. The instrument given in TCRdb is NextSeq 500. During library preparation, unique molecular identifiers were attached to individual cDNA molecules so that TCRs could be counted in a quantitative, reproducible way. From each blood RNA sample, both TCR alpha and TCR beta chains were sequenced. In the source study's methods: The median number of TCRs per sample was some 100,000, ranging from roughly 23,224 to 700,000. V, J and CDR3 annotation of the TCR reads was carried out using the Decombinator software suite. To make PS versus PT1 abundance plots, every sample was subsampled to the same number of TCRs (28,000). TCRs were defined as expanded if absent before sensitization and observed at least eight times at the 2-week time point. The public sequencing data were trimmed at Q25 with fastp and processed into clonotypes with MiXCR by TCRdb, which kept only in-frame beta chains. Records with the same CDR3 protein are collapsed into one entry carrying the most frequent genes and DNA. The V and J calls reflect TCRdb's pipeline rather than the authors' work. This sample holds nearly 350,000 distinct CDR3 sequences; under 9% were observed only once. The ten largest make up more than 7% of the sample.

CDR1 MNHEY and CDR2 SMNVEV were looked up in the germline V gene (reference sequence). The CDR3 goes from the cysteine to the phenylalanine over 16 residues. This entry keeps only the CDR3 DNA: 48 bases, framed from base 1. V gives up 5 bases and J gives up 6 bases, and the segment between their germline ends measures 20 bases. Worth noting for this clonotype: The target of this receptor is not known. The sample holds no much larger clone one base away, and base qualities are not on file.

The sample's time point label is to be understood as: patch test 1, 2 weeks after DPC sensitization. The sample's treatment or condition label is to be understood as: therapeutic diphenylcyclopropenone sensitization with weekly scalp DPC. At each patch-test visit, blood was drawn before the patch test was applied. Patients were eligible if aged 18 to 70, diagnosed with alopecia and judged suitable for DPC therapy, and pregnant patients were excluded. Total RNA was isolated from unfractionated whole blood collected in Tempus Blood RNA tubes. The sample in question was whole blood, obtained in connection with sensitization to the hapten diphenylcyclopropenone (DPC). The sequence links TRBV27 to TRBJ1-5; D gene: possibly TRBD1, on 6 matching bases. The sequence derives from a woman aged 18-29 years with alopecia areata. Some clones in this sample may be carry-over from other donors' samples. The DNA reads TGTGCCAGCAGTCCCCTTCGATCAGGGGTAAGTCAGCCCCAGCATTTT. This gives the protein CASSPLRSGVSQPQHF.